The clone carrying this T cell receptor beta chain was detected a few times. Its target is unknown. TCRdb reanalysed the reads using MiXCR and keeps one entry per CDR3 protein. The top ten clones hold about 20% of a sample with hundreds of thousands of distinct CDR3 sequences, roughly 28% of them seen once. The sample is drawn from a study of T cell repertoires in cytomegalovirus infection. CDR1 DFQATT and CDR2 SNEGSKA come from the germline V gene (reference sequence). The CDR3 runs to 15 residues. Losses at the gene ends were 5 bases for V and 4 bases for J; bases not matched to a gene: 7. The gene calls are TRBV20-1 and TRBJ2-1, with TRBD2 identical over 11 bases. The starting material was cultured PBMCs, obtained from culture after CMV antigen stimulation. This clonotype was sampled from a human donor in good health (CMV status not recorded). Some clones in this sample may be carry-over from other donors' samples. The CDR3 coding sequence is TGCAGTGCTGTACTAGCGGGAGATGTGTACAATGAGCAGTTCTTC. This sequence encodes CSAVLAGDVYNEQFF.